This T cell receptor (beta chain) comes out of a study of naive and memory T cell subsets. V lost 3 bases and J 9 bases, leaving 9 bases between the germline ends. From germline, CDR1 is SGHDN and CDR2 FVKESK. This CDR3 region has 13 residues. Study-wide findings and caveats: In CD4 and CD8 cells, diversity dropped from naive through EMRA. Naive repertoires, especially CD8, held a few larger clonotypes, possibly memory cells re-expressing CD45RA. Clonotypes here are unpaired alpha or beta chain sequences. The power law exponent of TCR abundance differed between naive and memory cells.

To note about this clonotype: Its antigen remains unknown.

Two oligonucleotides, mixed equimolar, formed the beta constant-region primer covering TRBC1 and TRBC2. Nested alpha and beta constant-region primers with the SP2 primer drove four PCR rounds on ligated cDNA. One entry per CDR3 protein, called by TCRdb with MiXCR from the UMI-ligation and nested PCR reads. The sample lists about 90,000 distinct CDR3 sequences; about 11% were seen once. The rearrangement links TRBV14 to TRBJ1-6, with D unclear. Input material: naive CD4+ T cells from blood. The TCR was taken from a human donor in good health. The chain's CDR3 is CASSHREISPLHF. CDR3 nucleotides: TGTGCCAGCAGCCACCGGGAAATTTCACCCCTCCACTTT.